One and the same sample provided the 30 T cell receptor beta chains below, sequenced in a study of blood T cell repertoires in COVID-19. The data were produced by immunoSEQ multiplex PCR, yet TCRdb's version contains in-frame clones alone and is incomplete. The sample holds under 300,000 clones, 89% seen once. Specimen: peripheral blood. These receptors came from a woman aged 40 to 49 who had recovered from COVID-19.

V and J are TRBV6-2 or TRBV6-3 and TRBJ2-6; D remains unclear. Germline lookup yields CDR1 MNHEY and CDR2 SVGEGT. The CDR3 runs to 13 residues. With 4 bases removed from V and 2 bases from J, the gap between germline ends came to 3 bases. In DNA, the CDR3 is TGTGCCAGCAGTTTAACTGGGGCCAACGTCCTGACTTTC. Amino acid sequence: CASSLTGANVLTF.

V and J are TRBV5-1 and TRBJ1-2, with 8 bases fitting TRBD1. The V segment lost 0 bases and the J segment 5 bases; nucleotides outside the gene matches: 9. The germline V gene encodes CDR1 SGHRS and CDR2 YFSETQ. The CDR3 spans 16 residues. The CDR3 DNA follows: TGCGCCAGCAGCTTGGGATACGGACAGGGTGGGTATGGCTACACCTTC. This encodes CASSLGYGQGGYGYTF.

The chain carries TRBV6-5 and TRBJ1-6, with TRBD1 matching over 8 bases. The V segment lost 6 bases and the J segment 2 bases; nucleotides outside the gene matches: 3. Germline CDR1 and CDR2: MNHEY and SVGAGI. This CDR3 has 15 amino acids. CDR3 nucleotides: TGTGCCAGCAGGGACAGGGTGGCCTATAATTCACCCCTCCACTTT. It specifies CASRDRVAYNSPLHF.

V and J are TRBV2 and TRBJ2-7, with 8 bases identical to TRBD1. Germline V gene data show CDR1 as SNHLY and CDR2 as FYNNEI. The CDR3 consists of 14 residues. Losses at the gene ends were 4 bases for V and 2 bases for J; bases not matched to a gene: 4. CDR3 sequence reads: CASSAQQGAYEQYF. The CDR3 DNA reads TGTGCCAGCAGTGCCCAACAGGGGGCCTACGAGCAGTACTTC.

The chain uses TRBV7-2 and TRBJ2-5; D is perhaps TRBD1 (6 bases). V lost 2 bases, J lost 3 bases, and 19 bases lay in between. Germline V gene lookup returns CDR1 SGHTA and CDR2 FQGNSA. CDR3 length: 17 residues. CDR3 sequence reads: CASSLWGRPSMKETQYF. The CDR3 DNA reads TGTGCCAGCAGCTTATGGGGGCGGCCCTCAATGAAAGAGACCCAGTACTTC.

The J gene is TRBJ2-5, the V gene TRBV9, with D hard to call. V was clipped by 0 bases and J by 5 bases, with 8 bases between them. The CDR3 spans 13 residues. Per germline, CDR1 SGDLS and CDR2 YYNGEE. DNA of the CDR3: TGTGCCAGCAGCGTAGGAGGTGAGGAGACCCAGTACTTC. It translates to CASSVGGEETQYF.

The genes are TRBV7-3 and TRBJ2-1; the D gene is possibly TRBD2 (5 bases). This CDR3 is 13 amino acids long. Germline lookup yields CDR1 SGHTA and CDR2 FQGTGA. Trimming removed 9 bases from V and 7 bases from J, with 16 bases in between. CDR3 residues: CASIPGKWNEQFF. The CDR3 region has the DNA TGTGCCAGTATCCCGGGGAAATGGAATGAGCAGTTCTTC.

The chain couples TRBV2 to TRBJ1-2; no firm D call. Germline V gene lookup returns CDR1 SNHLY and CDR2 FYNNEI. The CDR3 loop spans 15 amino acids. V lost 2 bases and J 4 bases, leaving 14 bases between the germline ends. CDR3 sequence: CASSETGFTSYGYTF. The CDR3 DNA is TGTGCCAGCAGTGAAACGGGGTTCACCTCCTATGGCTACACCTTC.

V gene TRBV29-1 combines with J gene TRBJ2-5; the match to TRBD2 covers 14 bases. J was trimmed by 5 bases and V by 4 bases; bases with no gene match: 3. Per the germline V gene, CDR1 is SQVTM and CDR2 is ANQGSEA. The CDR3 contains 14 residues. The CDR3 here is CSVGGLAGVETQYF. As DNA, the CDR3 is TGCAGCGTTGGGGGACTAGCGGGAGTCGAGACCCAGTACTTC.

The chain has TRBV7-9 and TRBJ1-1; D not resolved. V lost 5 bases and J lost 6, with 13 bases in between. CDR1 SEHNR and CDR2 FQNEAQ come from the germline V gene (reference sequence). The CDR3 contains 13 residues. CDR3 residues: CASSKIAAAEAFF. The CDR3 nucleotides read TGTGCCAGCAGCAAAATAGCGGCGGCTGAAGCTTTCTTT.

This chain connects TRBV18 to TRBJ2-3, with D possibly matching TRBD2 (6 bases). Germline loops: CDR1 KGHSH, CDR2 LQKENI. V was trimmed by 6 bases and J by 6 bases, leaving 10 bases between them. The CDR3 contains 12 residues. The CDR3 reads CASSLRGDTQYF. CDR3 DNA sequence: TGTGCCAGCTCGCTACGGGGGGATACGCAGTATTTT.

J is TRBJ2-1 and V is TRBV7-9; D may be TRBD2 (6 bases). This CDR3 is built from 15 residues. Germline CDR1 reads SEHNR; CDR2 reads FQNEAQ (reference sequence). V lost 2 bases to trimming and J lost 5 bases, with 13 bases between them. In nucleotides, the CDR3 is TGTGCCAGCAGCTTATCAGCGGGCCCAGACAATGAGCAGTTCTTC. Translating it yields CASSLSAGPDNEQFF.

V gene TRBV30 combines with J gene TRBJ2-7; 9 nucleotides match TRBD2. Per germline, CDR1 GTSNPN and CDR2 SVGIG (reference sequence). The CDR3 contains 14 residues. With V trimmed by 0 bases and J by 0 bases, 0 bases remained unmatched. DNA for the CDR3: TGTGCCTGGAGTGTAGCGGGGGGCTCCTACGAGCAGTACGTC. Translating it yields CAWSVAGGSYEQYV.

The V gene is TRBV6-5, the J gene TRBJ2-1; tentative D call: TRBD1 (6 bases). Deletions cut 6 bases from V and 8 bases from J, with 17 bases between. This CDR3 comprises 14 residues. Germline V CDR1 and CDR2: MNHEY, SVGAGI. The DNA of the CDR3 is TGTGCCAGCAGGGGACCACAGGGTCCCTATGAGCAGTTCTTC. Its translation: CASRGPQGPYEQFF.

This chain joins TRBV5-1 and TRBJ1-2; 7 bases line up with TRBD1. CDR1 SGHRS and CDR2 YFSETQ come from the germline V gene. V was pared by 4 bases and J by 14 bases, with 11 bases of the junction left unmatched. There are 12 residues in the CDR3. The CDR3 spells CASSKRQGESTF. The CDR3 DNA reads TGCGCCAGCAGCAAACGACAGGGAGAGTCAACCTTC.

The V call is TRBV6-2 or TRBV6-3, the J call TRBJ2-1; 11 bases align to TRBD2. The germline gives CDR1 MNHEY, CDR2 SVGEGT. The CDR3 sequence is 20 residues long. Trimming at V came to 5 bases and at J to 4 bases, leaving 19 bases not matched to a gene. The CDR3 spells CASSPLGLAASQNTYNEQFF. The DNA for the CDR3 is TGTGCCAGCAGTCCGTTGGGACTAGCGGCCTCCCAGAACACATACAATGAGCAGTTCTTC.

The gene calls are TRBV10-2 and TRBJ2-5, with unresolved D. Trimming removed 2 bases from V and 3 bases from J, with 7 bases in between. Germline V gene lookup returns CDR1 WSHSY and CDR2 SAAADI. The CDR3 covers 13 residues. The CDR3 loop reads CASSEVLKETQYF. In DNA form, the CDR3 reads TGCGCCAGCAGTGAGGTATTAAAAGAGACCCAGTACTTC.

This chain links TRBV3-1 (or the pseudogene TRBV3-2) with TRBJ1-2; 7 positions agree with TRBD1. CDR1 and CDR2 (germline): LGHDT, YNNKEL (reference sequence). This CDR3 has 20 residues. V dropped 0 bases and J dropped 3; count of bases not matched to a gene: 19. CDR3 DNA sequence: TGTGCCAGCAGCCAAGATCGCTCATCGGGACAGCAGAAGTATTACTATGGCTACACCTTC. It specifies CASSQDRSSGQQKYYYGYTF.

The rearrangement joins TRBV6-5 to TRBJ1-2; D not certain. This CDR3 has 14 amino acids. The ends were cut back, 0 bases at V and 0 bases at J, with 5 bases in the middle. Germline CDR1 reads MNHEY; CDR2 reads SVGAGI. The CDR3 coding sequence is TGTGCCAGCAGTTACTCGTACTCTAACTATGGCTACACCTTC. It specifies CASSYSYSNYGYTF.

J is TRBJ2-2 and V is TRBV7-9, with unresolved D. This CDR3 spans 14 amino acids. V lost 8 bases to trimming and J lost 0 bases, with 10 bases between them. Looked up from germline, CDR1 is SEHNR and CDR2 is FQNEAQ (reference sequence). The CDR3 loop is CASSYSPNTGELFF. The CDR3 coding sequence is TGTGCCAGCTCCTACAGTCCGAACACCGGGGAGCTGTTTTTT.

The rearrangement links TRBV10-3 to TRBJ2-7; 12 positions match TRBD1. V was clipped by 2 bases and J by 0 bases; unmatched bases: 2. Germline loops: CDR1 ENHRY, CDR2 SYGVKD. This CDR3 comprises 16 residues. CDR3 coding DNA: TGTGCCATCAGTGAGGGGGGACAGGGGGCCTCCTACGAGCAGTACTTC. It is translated as CAISEGGQGASYEQYF.

V is TRBV7-2 and J is TRBJ2-2; 8 bases are shared with TRBD1. The CDR3 covers 15 residues. Germline V gene lookup returns CDR1 SGHTA and CDR2 FQGNSA. After removal of 2 bases from V and 4 bases from J, the junction contained 3 bases not matched to a gene. DNA for the CDR3: TGTGCCAGCAGCTTACCGGGACAGGTCACCGGGGAGCTGTTTTTT. Its translation is CASSLPGQVTGELFF.

The chain carries TRBV18 and TRBJ2-1, with TRBD1 as a possible D gene (5 bases). Trimming removed 4 bases at V and 3 bases at J, with 7 bases between. Germline CDR1 reads KGHSH; CDR2 reads LQKENI. The CDR3 has 13 residues. The CDR3 sequence is CASSHDSYNEQFF. The CDR3 DNA reads TGTGCCAGCTCACACGACAGCTACAATGAGCAGTTCTTC. Drawing the rest from reference TRBV18 and TRBJ2-1, the complete variable domain is NAGVMQNPRHLVRRRGQEARLRCSPMKGHSHVYWYRQLPEEGLKFMVYLQKENIIDESGMPKERFSAEFPKEGPSILRIQQVVRGDSAAYFCASSHDSYNEQFFGPGTRLTVL.

Details on this clone: This CDR3 is also generated by other DNA sequences in the sample. This chain links TRBV3-1 (or the pseudogene TRBV3-2) with TRBJ1-3; 8 positions match TRBD1. CDR3 length equals 16 residues. CDR1 is LGHDT and CDR2 is YNNKEL in the germline V gene (reference sequence). Unmatched junction bases numbered 5, after V lost 3 bases and J lost 1 base. This CDR3 reads CASSQDGTGSGNTIYF. CDR3 bases: TGTGCCAGCAGCCAGGATGGGACAGGATCTGGAAACACCATATATTTT.

This chain connects TRBV10-3 to TRBJ2-3, with 9 bases lining up with TRBD1. The V gene end was trimmed by 6 bases and the J gene end by 6 bases; junction bases not matched to a gene: 16. Per the germline V gene, CDR1 is ENHRY and CDR2 is SYGVKD. The CDR3 totals 17 residues. The CDR3, as DNA: TGTGCCATCAGAAGAAAGGGACAGGGAGACGGTAGGGATACGCAGTATTTT. Its protein product is CAIRRKGQGDGRDTQYF.

The chain links TRBV5-1 to TRBJ1-3; tentatively, D is TRBD1 (6 bases). CDR1 SGHRS and CDR2 YFSETQ come from the germline V gene. This CDR3 is 14 amino acids long. Trimming took 4 bases from V and 7 from J, leaving 15 bases between them. This CDR3 is CASSQDSLANTIYF. The CDR3 DNA reads TGCGCCAGCAGCCAGGACAGTCTTGCGAACACCATATATTTT.

This clone was detected once. The J gene is TRBJ2-2, the V gene TRBV3-1 (or the pseudogene TRBV3-2); TRBD2 agrees at 10 bases. Germline CDR1 and CDR2: LGHDT and YNNKEL (reference sequence). The CDR3 sequence is 17 residues long. V was clipped by 0 bases and J by 7 bases; unmatched bases: 8. The CDR3 here is CASSQDMLAGDGGELFF. DNA of the CDR3: TGTGCCAGCAGCCAAGATATGCTAGCGGGAGATGGCGGGGAGCTGTTTTTT.

V is TRBV12-3 or TRBV12-4 and J is TRBJ1-1; TRBD1 is a possible D gene (6 bases). Trimming pared 6 bases from V and 11 bases from J, leaving 16 bases between. The CDR3 loop spans 12 amino acids. The CDR3 nucleotides read TGTGCCAGCAGGCAAACAGGGTCTGGGGCTTTCTTT. Protein: CASRQTGSGAFF.

This sequence joins TRBV15 and TRBJ2-5, with no clear D. The V gene's germline CDR1 is LNHNV and CDR2 YYDKDF (reference sequence). Trimming left V 0 bases short and J 3 bases short, with 11 bases between. The CDR3 loop spans 15 amino acids. The CDR3 is CATSRDGQAEETQYF. For the CDR3, the DNA is TGTGCCACCAGCAGAGATGGGCAGGCCGAAGAGACCCAGTACTTC. The whole variable domain, remainder taken from reference TRBV15 and TRBJ2-5, is DAMVIQNPRYQVTQFGKPVTLSCSQTLNHNVMYWYQQKSSQAPKLLFHYYDKDFNNEADTPDNFQSRRPNTSFCFLDIRSPGLGDTAMYLCATSRDGQAEETQYFGPGTRLLVL.

This clone was observed a single time. This chain connects TRBV27 to TRBJ1-2; D is undetermined. The CDR3 runs to 14 residues. Trimming removed 5 bases at V and 7 bases at J, with 17 bases between. Germline CDR1 reads MNHEY; CDR2 reads SMNVEV (reference sequence). CDR3 protein: CASSLQVGGSGYTF. Written as DNA, the CDR3 is TGTGCCAGCAGTCTCCAAGTAGGAGGATCTGGCTACACCTTC.